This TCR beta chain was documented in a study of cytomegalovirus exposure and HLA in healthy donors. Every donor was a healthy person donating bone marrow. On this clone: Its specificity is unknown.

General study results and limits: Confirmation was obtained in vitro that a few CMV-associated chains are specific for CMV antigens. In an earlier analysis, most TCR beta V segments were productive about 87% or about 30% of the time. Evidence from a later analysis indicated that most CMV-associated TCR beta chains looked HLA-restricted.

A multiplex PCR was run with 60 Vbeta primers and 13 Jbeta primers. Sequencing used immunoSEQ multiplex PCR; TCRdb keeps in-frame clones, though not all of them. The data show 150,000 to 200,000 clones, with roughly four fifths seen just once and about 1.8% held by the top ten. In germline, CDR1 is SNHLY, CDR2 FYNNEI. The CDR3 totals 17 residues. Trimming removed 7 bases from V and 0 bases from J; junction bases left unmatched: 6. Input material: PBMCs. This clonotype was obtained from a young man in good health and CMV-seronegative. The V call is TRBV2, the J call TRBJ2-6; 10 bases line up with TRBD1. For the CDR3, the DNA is TGTGCCAGCACCCGGACAGGGGGAAACTCTGGGGCCAACGTCCTGACTTTC. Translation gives CASTRTGGNSGANVLTF.